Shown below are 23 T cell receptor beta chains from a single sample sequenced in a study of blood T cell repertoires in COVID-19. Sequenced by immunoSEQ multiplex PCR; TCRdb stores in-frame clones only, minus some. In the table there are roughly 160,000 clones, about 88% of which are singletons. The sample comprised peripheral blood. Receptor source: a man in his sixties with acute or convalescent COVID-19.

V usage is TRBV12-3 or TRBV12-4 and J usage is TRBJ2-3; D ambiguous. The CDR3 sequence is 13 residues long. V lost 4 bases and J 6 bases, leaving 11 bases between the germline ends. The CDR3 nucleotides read TGTGCCAGCAGTTCCACTACCCCGGATACGCAGTATTTT. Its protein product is CASSSTTPDTQYF.

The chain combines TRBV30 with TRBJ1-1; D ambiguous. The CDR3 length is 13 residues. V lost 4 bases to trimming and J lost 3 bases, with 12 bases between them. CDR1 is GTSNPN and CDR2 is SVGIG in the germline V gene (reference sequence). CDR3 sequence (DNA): TGTGCCTGGAAGTCTGTGAGGGACACTGAAGCTTTCTTT. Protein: CAWKSVRDTEAFF.

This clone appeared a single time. CDR3 coding DNA: TGTGCCAGTAGTACTCCCGGGACAGGAGTCTATGGCTACACCTTC. Translating gives CASSTPGTGVYGYTF. This chain connects TRBV19 to TRBJ1-2; 8 nucleotides line up with TRBD1. This CDR3 spans 15 amino acids. Germline CDR1 and CDR2: LNHDA and SQIVND (reference sequence). V lost 4 bases, J lost 4 bases, and 8 bases stayed unmatched.

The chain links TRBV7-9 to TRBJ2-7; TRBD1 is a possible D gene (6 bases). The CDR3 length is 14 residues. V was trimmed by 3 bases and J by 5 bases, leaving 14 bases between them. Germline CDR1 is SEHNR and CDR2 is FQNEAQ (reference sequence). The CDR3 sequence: CASSLGRGVHEQYF. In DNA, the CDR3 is TGTGCCAGCAGCTTGGGCAGGGGTGTCCACGAGCAGTACTTC. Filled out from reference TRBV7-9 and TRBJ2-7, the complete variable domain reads DTGVSQNPRHKITKRGQNVTFRCDPISEHNRLYWYRQTLGQGPEFLTYFQNEAQLEKSRLLSDRFSAERPKGSFSTLEIQRTEQGDSAMYLCASSLGRGVHEQYFGPGTRLTVT.

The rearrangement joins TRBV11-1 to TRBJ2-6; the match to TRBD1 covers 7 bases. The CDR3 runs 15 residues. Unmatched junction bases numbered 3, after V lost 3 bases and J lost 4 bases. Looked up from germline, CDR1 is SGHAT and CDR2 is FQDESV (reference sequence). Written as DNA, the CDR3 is TGTGCCAGCAGCTTGACAGGGAGCGGGGCCAACGTCCTGACTTTC. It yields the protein CASSLTGSGANVLTF.

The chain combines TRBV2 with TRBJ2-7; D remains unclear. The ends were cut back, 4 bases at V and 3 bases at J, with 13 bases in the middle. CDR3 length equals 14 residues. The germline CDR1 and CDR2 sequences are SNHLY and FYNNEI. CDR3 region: CASSGDSTGYEQYV. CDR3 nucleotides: TGTGCCAGCAGTGGAGATTCAACGGGCTACGAGCAGTACGTC.

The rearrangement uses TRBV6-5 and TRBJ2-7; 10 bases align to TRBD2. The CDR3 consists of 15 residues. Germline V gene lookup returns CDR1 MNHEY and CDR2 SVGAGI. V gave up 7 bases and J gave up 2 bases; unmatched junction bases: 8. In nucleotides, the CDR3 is TGTGCCAGCAACCCAGCGGGGGGGCTGGCCTACGAGCAGTACTTC. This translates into CASNPAGGLAYEQYF.

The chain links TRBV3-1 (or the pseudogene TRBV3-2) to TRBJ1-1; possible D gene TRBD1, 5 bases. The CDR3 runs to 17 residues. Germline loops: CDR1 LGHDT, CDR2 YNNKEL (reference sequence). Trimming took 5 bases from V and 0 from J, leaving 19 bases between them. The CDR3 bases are TGTGCCAGCAGCATGAGACAGCTAAGCGGGGTGAACACTGAAGCTTTCTTT. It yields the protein CASSMRQLSGVNTEAFF.

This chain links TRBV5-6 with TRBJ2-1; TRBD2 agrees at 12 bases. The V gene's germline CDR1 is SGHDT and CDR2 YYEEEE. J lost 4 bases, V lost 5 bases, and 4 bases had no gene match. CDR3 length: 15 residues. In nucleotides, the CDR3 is TGTGCCAGCAGTCATGGACTAGCGGGGTACAATGAGCAGTTCTTC. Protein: CASSHGLAGYNEQFF.

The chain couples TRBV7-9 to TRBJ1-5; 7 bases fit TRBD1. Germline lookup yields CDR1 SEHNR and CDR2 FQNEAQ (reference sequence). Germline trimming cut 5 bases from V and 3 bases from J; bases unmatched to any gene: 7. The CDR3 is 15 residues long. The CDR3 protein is CASSRGTALNQPQHF. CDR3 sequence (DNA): TGTGCCAGCAGCCGTGGGACAGCTCTCAATCAGCCCCAGCATTTT.

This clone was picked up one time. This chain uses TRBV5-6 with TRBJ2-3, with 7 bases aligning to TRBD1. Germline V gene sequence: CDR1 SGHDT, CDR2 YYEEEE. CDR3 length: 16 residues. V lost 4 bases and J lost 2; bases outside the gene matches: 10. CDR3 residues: CASSLLSGTVTDTQYF. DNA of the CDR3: TGTGCCAGCAGCCTACTTTCCGGGACAGTCACAGATACGCAGTATTTT.

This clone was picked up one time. The CDR3 coding sequence is TGTGCCATCAGTGAGTGGAAAACAGGGGCAGGAGGCTACACCTTC. Residues: CAISEWKTGAGGYTF. V usage is TRBV10-3 and J usage is TRBJ1-2; 7 bases align to TRBD1. The trim removed 1 base at V and 8 bases at J, leaving 10 bases unmatched. CDR3 length: 15 residues. CDR1 and CDR2 from the germline V gene are ENHRY and SYGVKD.

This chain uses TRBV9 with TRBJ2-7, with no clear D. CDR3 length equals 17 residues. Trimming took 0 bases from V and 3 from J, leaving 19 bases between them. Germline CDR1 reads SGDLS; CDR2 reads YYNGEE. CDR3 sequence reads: CASSVVPSTAHYYEQYV. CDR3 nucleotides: TGTGCCAGCAGCGTAGTCCCCTCTACGGCTCACTACTACGAGCAGTACGTC.

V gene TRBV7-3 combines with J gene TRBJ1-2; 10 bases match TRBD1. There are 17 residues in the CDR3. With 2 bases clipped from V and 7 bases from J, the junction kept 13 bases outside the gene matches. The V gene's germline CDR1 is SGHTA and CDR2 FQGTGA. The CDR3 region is CASSLLGGGTGVGGYTF. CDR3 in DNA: TGTGCCAGCAGCTTATTAGGAGGGGGGACAGGGGTCGGTGGCTACACCTTC.

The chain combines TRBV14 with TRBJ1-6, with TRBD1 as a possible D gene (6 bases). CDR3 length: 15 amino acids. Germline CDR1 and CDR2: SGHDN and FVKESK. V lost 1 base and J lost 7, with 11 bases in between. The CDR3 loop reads CASSQVTGGNSPLHF. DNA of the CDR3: TGTGCCAGCAGCCAAGTAACTGGGGGCAATTCACCCCTCCACTTT.

CDR3 loop: CASSQSRAVGSYEQYV. As DNA, the CDR3 is TGCGCCAGCAGTCAATCGCGGGCAGTGGGCTCCTACGAGCAGTACGTC. The chain is built from TRBV23-1 and TRBJ2-7, with D maybe TRBD2 (5 bases). TRBV23-1 is placed among ORFs of uncertain function. V lost 0 bases and J 0 bases, leaving 12 bases between the germline ends. The CDR3 covers 16 residues.

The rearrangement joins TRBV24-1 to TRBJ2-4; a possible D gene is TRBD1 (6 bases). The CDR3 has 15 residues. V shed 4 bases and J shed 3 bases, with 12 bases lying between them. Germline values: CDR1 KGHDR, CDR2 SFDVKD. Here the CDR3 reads CATSDPGDGKNIQYF. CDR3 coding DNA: TGTGCCACCAGTGACCCAGGGGATGGCAAAAACATTCAGTACTTC.

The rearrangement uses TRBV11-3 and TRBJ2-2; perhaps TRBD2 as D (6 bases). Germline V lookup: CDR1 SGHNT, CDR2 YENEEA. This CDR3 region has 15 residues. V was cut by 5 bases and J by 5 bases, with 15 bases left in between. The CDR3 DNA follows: TGTGCCAGCAGCGGCGGGACTCCGGGGACCGGGGAGCTGTTTTTT. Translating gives CASSGGTPGTGELFF.

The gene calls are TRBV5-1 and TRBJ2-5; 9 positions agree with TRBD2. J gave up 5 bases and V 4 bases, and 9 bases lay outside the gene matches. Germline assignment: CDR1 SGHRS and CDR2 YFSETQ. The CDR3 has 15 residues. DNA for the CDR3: TGCGCCAGCAGCCTGGGCGGGGGGGCCCTCGAGACCCAGTACTTC. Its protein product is CASSLGGGALETQYF.

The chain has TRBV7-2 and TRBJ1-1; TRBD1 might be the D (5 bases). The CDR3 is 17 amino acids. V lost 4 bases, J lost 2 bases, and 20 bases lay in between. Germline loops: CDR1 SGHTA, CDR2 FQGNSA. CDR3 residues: CASSSEIQGAGNTEAFF. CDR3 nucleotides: TGTGCCAGCAGCTCCGAAATTCAAGGGGCTGGTAACACTGAAGCTTTCTTT.

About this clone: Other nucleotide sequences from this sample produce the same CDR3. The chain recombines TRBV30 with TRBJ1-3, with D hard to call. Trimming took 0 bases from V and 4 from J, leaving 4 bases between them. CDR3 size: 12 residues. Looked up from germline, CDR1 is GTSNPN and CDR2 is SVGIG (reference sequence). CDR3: CAWSVEGNTIYF. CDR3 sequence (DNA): TGTGCCTGGAGTGTCGAGGGAAACACCATATATTTT.

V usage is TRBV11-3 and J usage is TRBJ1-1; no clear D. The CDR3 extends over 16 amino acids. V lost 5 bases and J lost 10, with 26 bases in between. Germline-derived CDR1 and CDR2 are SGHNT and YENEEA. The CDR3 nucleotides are TGTGCCAGCAGCCCACCAGGCGCTTCGGTTCAACGTCGAGCTTTCTTT. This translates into CASSPPGASVQRRAFF.

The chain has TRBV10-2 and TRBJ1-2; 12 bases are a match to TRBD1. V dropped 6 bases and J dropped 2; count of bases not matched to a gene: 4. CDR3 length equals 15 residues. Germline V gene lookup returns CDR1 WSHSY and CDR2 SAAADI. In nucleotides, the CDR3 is TGCGCCAGCAGGGTCGGGACAGGGGGCAACTATGGCTACACCTTC. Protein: CASRVGTGGNYGYTF.